This T cell receptor (beta chain) appears in the sequencing data of a study of graft-versus-host responses after intestinal transplantation. V lost 5 bases and J lost 0, with 14 bases in between. The CDR3 loop spans 17 amino acids. Germline V gene sequence: CDR1 SEHNR, CDR2 FQNEAQ (reference sequence). On this clone itself: Its antigen is currently unknown.

Libraries were prepared by immunoSEQ multiplex PCR; TCRdb keeps only in-frame clonotypes and omits some of them. The data contain approximately 40,000 clones, roughly nine tenths of them singletons. Study outcomes and limitations: High graft-versus-host to host-versus-graft T cell clonal ratios marked allografts of patients with graft-donor macrochimerism. Recipient marrow harbored GvH clones, some of which surfaced first in ileum or blood.

Material: PBMCs, obtained 300 to 320 days after intestinal transplant. The chain joins TRBV7-9 to TRBJ1-6, with D unclear. This receptor was obtained from a human patient who received an intestinal transplant, so some T cells may come from the graft donor. The CDR3 DNA reads TGTGCCAGCAGCCCGCCCTTTAGGAGCTCCTATAATTCACCCCTCCACTTT. Amino acids: CASSPPFRSSYNSPLHF. Using reference TRBV7-9 and TRBJ1-6 for the parts outside the CDR3, the full variable domain is DTGVSQNPRHKITKRGQNVTFRCDPISEHNRLYWYRQTLGQGPEFLTYFQNEAQLEKSRLLSDRFSAERPKGSFSTLEIQRTEQGDSAMYLCASSPPFRSSYNSPLHFGNGTRLTVT.